The 30 T cell receptor beta chains listed next were all sequenced from one sample in a study of CD4 T cells in relation to SARS-CoV-2 and coronaviruses. TCRdb's table, derived via immunoSEQ multiplex PCR, lists solely in-frame clones and lacks some. In the table there are 20,000 to 25,000 clones, 55% to 75% of which are singletons. The unexposed donors gave CD4+ T cells in about 2010-2019, prior to COVID-19. After roughly ten days of culture, CD4+ T cells were isolated. These TCRs are of unknown antigen specificity. Sequenced material: CD4+ T cells from PBMCs, cultured in vitro. The receptors stem from a human donor in good health.

The genes are TRBV30 and TRBJ2-7; D is undetermined. Per germline, CDR1 GTSNPN and CDR2 SVGIG (reference sequence). V gave up 2 bases and J gave up 0 bases, with 11 bases separating them. The CDR3 extends over 14 amino acids. CDR3 residues: CAWSIGPNSYEQYF. The CDR3 region has the DNA TGTGCCTGGAGTATCGGACCGAACTCCTACGAGCAGTACTTC.

The chain joins TRBV3-1 (or the pseudogene TRBV3-2) to TRBJ2-3; D possibly uses TRBD1 or TRBD2 (6 bases each). Between the trimmed V and J ends, which lost 4 bases and 4 bases, there was a span of 9 bases. The germline gives CDR1 LGHDT, CDR2 YNNKEL (reference sequence). This CDR3 has 13 residues. The CDR3 loop is CASSPRGADTQYF. The CDR3 bases are TGTGCCAGCAGCCCAAGGGGGGCAGATACGCAGTATTTT.

The CDR3 reads CSVGDGQNEQFF. DNA for the CDR3: TGCAGCGTAGGGGACGGCCAAAATGAGCAGTTCTTC. The J gene is TRBJ2-1, the V gene TRBV29-1; D is possibly TRBD1 or TRBD2 (5 bases each). V was shortened by 6 bases and J by 7 bases, with 13 bases between the two germline ends. The CDR3 contains 12 residues. Germline V lookup: CDR1 SQVTM, CDR2 ANQGSEA.

The V gene is TRBV9, the J gene TRBJ2-1; D assignment may be TRBD1 or TRBD2 (5 bases each). The CDR3 consists of 13 residues. The V end was cut by 3 bases, the J end by 10 bases, with 14 bases between. The V gene's germline CDR1 is SGDLS and CDR2 YYNGEE. Here the CDR3 DNA reads TGTGCCAGCAGCGAGAGGGGACGAAGCGAGCAGTTCTTC. The encoded protein is CASSERGRSEQFF.

This clone occurred a few times. J is TRBJ1-2 and V is TRBV5-1; possibly TRBD1 for D (5 bases). The CDR3 extends over 16 amino acids. Germline CDR1 and CDR2: SGHRS and YFSETQ. Trimming removed 0 bases from V and 6 bases from J, with 18 bases in between. The DNA of the CDR3 is TGCGCCAGCAGCTTGGCCTCTAGTTTCGGAGGGGATGGCTACACCTTC. Translating gives CASSLASSFGGDGYTF.

The V gene is TRBV21-1, the J gene TRBJ2-5. TRBV21-1 is described as a pseudogene. The CDR3 has 9 amino acids. The CDR3 protein is CASSRTQYF. CDR3 DNA sequence: TGTGCCAGCAGCAGGACCCAGTACTTC.

This clone was seen a few times. This chain links TRBV7-9 with TRBJ1-3; D gene ambiguous. The V gene lost 7 bases and the J gene lost 0 bases, with 13 bases spanning the gap. This CDR3 region has 15 residues. The germline gives CDR1 SEHNR, CDR2 FQNEAQ (reference sequence). In DNA form, the CDR3 reads TGTGCCAGCAACCCGGACGGTTACTCTGGAAACACCATATATTTT. Encoded protein: CASNPDGYSGNTIYF.

The chain has TRBV28 and TRBJ2-5; 9 bases align to TRBD1. The germline V gene encodes CDR1 MDHEN and CDR2 SYDVKM. The CDR3 totals 16 residues. Trimming cost V 1 base and J 5 bases; bases outside gene matches: 8. DNA for the CDR3: TGTGCCAGCAGTTTATCCCACAGGGGGCGCTGGGAGACCCAGTACTTC. It encodes CASSLSHRGRWETQYF.

The chain carries TRBV19 and TRBJ1-1; D might be TRBD1 (5 bases). Between the trimmed V and J ends, which lost 2 bases and 4 bases, there was a span of 8 bases. The CDR3 consists of 13 residues. Germline V gene lookup returns CDR1 LNHDA and CDR2 SQIVND (reference sequence). The CDR3 loop reads CASSIRRGTEAFF. In nucleotides, the CDR3 is TGTGCCAGTAGTATACGAAGGGGCACTGAAGCTTTCTTT.

This chain's CDR3 is CASSQDKVAAYGYTF. The CDR3 nucleotides are TGCGCCAGCAGCCAAGATAAGGTCGCGGCCTATGGCTACACCTTC. The V call is TRBV4-3, the J call TRBJ1-2; no clear D. V lost 0 bases, J lost 4 bases, and 12 bases lay in between. The CDR3 loop spans 15 amino acids. The germline gives CDR1 LGHNA, CDR2 YSLEER.

A single count supports this clone. This chain links TRBV4-3 with TRBJ2-7; 11 nucleotides line up with TRBD1. Germline lookup yields CDR1 LGHNA and CDR2 YSLEER. V was pared by 4 bases and J by 5 bases, with 10 bases of the junction left unmatched. The CDR3 loop spans 16 amino acids. CDR3 in DNA: TGCGCCAGCAGCCTAGTTGGACAGGGGGCGCCCCACGAGCAGTACTTC. It translates to CASSLVGQGAPHEQYF.

This clone turned up a few times. This chain connects TRBV2 to TRBJ1-6; 9 nucleotides line up with TRBD1. Looked up from germline, CDR1 is SNHLY and CDR2 is FYNNEI. The CDR3 runs 14 residues. The trim removed 10 bases at V and 14 bases at J, leaving 15 bases unmatched. Written as DNA, the CDR3 is TGTGCCACCAGAAAACCGGGACAGGGATCCTCCCTCCACTTT. Translating gives CATRKPGQGSSLHF.

The rearrangement uses TRBV11-2 and TRBJ2-3, with no clear D. CDR3 length: 14 residues. V lost 6 bases to trimming and J lost 2 bases, with 12 bases between them. Germline V gene sequence: CDR1 SGHAT, CDR2 FQNNGV. CDR3 sequence: CASSYLLFTDTQYF. In nucleotides, the CDR3 is TGTGCCAGCAGTTATTTACTCTTCACAGATACGCAGTATTTT.

The V call is TRBV19, the J call TRBJ2-1; possible D gene TRBD2, 6 bases. Germline-derived CDR1 and CDR2 are LNHDA and SQIVND (reference sequence). CDR3 length equals 15 residues. V was shortened by 4 bases and J by 6 bases, with 16 bases between the two germline ends. The CDR3 protein is CASSKGLASRNEQFF. CDR3 DNA sequence: TGTGCCAGTAGTAAGGGGCTAGCGTCCCGCAATGAGCAGTTCTTC.

The chain joins TRBV7-9 to TRBJ2-5; D is unclear. Germline loops: CDR1 SEHNR, CDR2 FQNEAQ (reference sequence). V was pared by 2 bases and J by 0 bases, with 10 bases between. The CDR3 is 15 residues long. The CDR3 nucleotides are TGTGCCAGCAGCTTATCGCGTGCCTACCAAGAGACCCAGTACTTC. Amino acids: CASSLSRAYQETQYF. Full variable domain (outside the CDR3, taken from reference TRBV7-9 and TRBJ2-5): DTGVSQNPRHKITKRGQNVTFRCDPISEHNRLYWYRQTLGQGPEFLTYFQNEAQLEKSRLLSDRFSAERPKGSFSTLEIQRTEQGDSAMYLCASSLSRAYQETQYFGPGTRLLVL.

The V call is TRBV3-1 (or the pseudogene TRBV3-2), the J call TRBJ2-3, with 9 bases matching TRBD2. The V and J ends lost 3 bases and 0 bases, in that order; junction bases with no gene match: 13. This CDR3 is 19 amino acids long. The germline V gene encodes CDR1 LGHDT and CDR2 YNNKEL (reference sequence). The CDR3 coding sequence is TGTGCCAGCAGCCAGTTTAGCGGGGGCCTTTTAGGGAGCACAGATACGCAGTATTTT. Translating gives CASSQFSGGLLGSTDTQYF.

The genes are TRBV7-3 and TRBJ1-2; possibly TRBD1 for D (5 bases). V lost 2 bases to trimming and J lost 5 bases, with 15 bases between them. This CDR3 has 15 amino acids. Germline CDR1 reads SGHTA; CDR2 reads FQGTGA. The DNA of the CDR3 is TGTGCCAGCAGCTTAGAGGCAGGGAGGTCGTATGGCTACACCTTC. Its translation: CASSLEAGRSYGYTF.

Here the CDR3 DNA reads TGTGCCAGCAGTGCATTACAAAGGACCAAAAACATTCAGTACTTC. It is translated as CASSALQRTKNIQYF. This sequence joins TRBV6-2 or TRBV6-3 and TRBJ2-4; D is uncertain. CDR1 is MNHEY and CDR2 is SVGEGT in the germline V gene. CDR3 length equals 15 residues. Deletions cut 5 bases from V and 2 bases from J, with 13 bases between.

The V gene is TRBV28, the J gene TRBJ2-5; D may be TRBD1 (6 bases). The CDR3 is made up of 12 amino acids. The V gene's germline CDR1 is MDHEN and CDR2 SYDVKM. The V and J ends lost 5 bases and 5 bases respectively, with 9 bases between them. CDR3 DNA sequence: TGTGCCAGCAGTCAGGGGATGGAGACCCAGTACTTC. It translates to CASSQGMETQYF.

This chain connects TRBV7-2 to TRBJ2-2; 10 positions match TRBD2. In germline, CDR1 is SGHTA, CDR2 FQGNSA. V dropped 5 bases and J dropped 6; count of bases not matched to a gene: 3. The CDR3 sequence is 14 residues long. The CDR3 coding sequence is TGTGCCAGCAGCCTGACTAGCGGGTCCGGGGAGCTGTTTTTT. It yields the protein CASSLTSGSGELFF. Complete variable domain (other parts from reference TRBV7-2 and TRBJ2-2): GAGVSQSPSNKVTEKGKDVELRCDPISGHTALYWYRQSLGQGLEFLIYFQGNSAPDKSGLPSDRFSAERTGGSVSTLTIQRTQQEDSAVYLCASSLTSGSGELFFGEGSRLTVL.

The V call is TRBV3-1 (or the pseudogene TRBV3-2), the J call TRBJ2-7; D gene unclear. In germline, CDR1 is LGHDT, CDR2 YNNKEL (reference sequence). This CDR3 comprises 14 residues. V lost 1 base to trimming and J lost 1 base, with 8 bases between them. The CDR3 reads CASSQVLASYEQYF. CDR3 nucleotide sequence: TGTGCCAGCAGCCAAGTCCTGGCTTCCTACGAGCAGTACTTC.

The rearrangement joins TRBV5-4 to TRBJ1-2; the D gene is possibly TRBD1 (5 bases). Germline values: CDR1 SGHNT, CDR2 YYREEE (reference sequence). V was pared by 4 bases and J by 2 bases, with 9 bases between. This CDR3 is 13 amino acids long. The CDR3 DNA reads TGTGCCAGCAGCGGGACGGGGAACTATGGCTACACCTTC. As protein: CASSGTGNYGYTF.

V and J are TRBV7-3 and TRBJ2-1; TRBD2 agrees at 12 bases. The J segment lost 4 bases and the V segment lost 7 bases, leaving 5 bases of the junction unmatched. In germline, CDR1 is SGHTA, CDR2 FQGTGA. The length of the CDR3 is 15 residues. The CDR3 coding sequence is TGTGCCAGCAACCCGGGACTAGCGGGTTACAATGAGCAGTTCTTC. It is translated as CASNPGLAGYNEQFF.

This clone ranks as large. The chain links TRBV14 to TRBJ2-2; no clear D gene. Germline lookup yields CDR1 SGHDN and CDR2 FVKESK. V was pared by 3 bases and J by 1 base, with 0 bases between. CDR3 length equals 12 residues. The DNA for the CDR3 is TGTGCCAGCAGCCAGAACACCGGGGAGCTGTTTTTT. Translating it yields CASSQNTGELFF.

The chain is built from TRBV7-2 and TRBJ2-5, with D perhaps being TRBD1 or TRBD2 (6 bases each). Trimming pared 6 bases from V and 0 bases from J, leaving 14 bases between. CDR1 and CDR2 from the germline V gene are SGHTA and FQGNSA. The CDR3 totals 15 residues. The CDR3 protein is CASRQPRDNQETQYF. CDR3 DNA: TGTGCCAGCAGACAACCGCGGGACAACCAAGAGACCCAGTACTTC.

Details on this clone: The junction shows a germline mismatch at one end, possibly a read error. J is TRBJ2-5 and V is TRBV7-7; D gene unclear. CDR1 and CDR2 (germline): SSHAT, FNYEAQ (reference sequence). The CDR3 is 13 residues long. This chain's CDR3 is CASSLDTQETQYF. CDR3 DNA: TGTGCTAGCAGCCTAGACACACAAGAGACCCAGTACTTC.

V and J are TRBV7-9 and TRBJ1-4; a weak D match, TRBD1 (5 bases). Germline loops: CDR1 SEHNR, CDR2 FQNEAQ (reference sequence). The ends were cut back, 5 bases at V and 0 bases at J, with 10 bases in the middle. There are 15 residues in the CDR3. The CDR3 here is CASSPRVATNEKLFF. The CDR3 bases are TGTGCCAGCAGCCCCAGGGTGGCAACTAATGAAAAACTGTTTTTT.

The table lists this clone with a few counts. The chain uses TRBV4-1 and TRBJ2-1; TRBD2 matches 11 bases. V lost 0 bases and J lost 6; bases outside the gene matches: 1. This CDR3 is built from 15 residues. Germline assignment: CDR1 MGHRA and CDR2 YSYEKL. The CDR3 nucleotides read TGCGCCAGCAGCCAAGATAGCGGGGGGGCCAATGAGCAGTTCTTC. This encodes CASSQDSGGANEQFF.

This chain links TRBV14 with TRBJ1-2; D perhaps matches TRBD1 (5 bases). The CDR3 has 14 amino acids. With 2 bases removed from V and 6 bases from J, the gap between germline ends came to 13 bases. Looked up from germline, CDR1 is SGHDN and CDR2 is FVKESK. The CDR3 DNA follows: TGTGCCAGCAGCCAATTCGGTCAGGGCAATGGCTACACCTTC. This translates into CASSQFGQGNGYTF. The whole variable domain, remainder taken from reference TRBV14 and TRBJ1-2, is EAGVTQFPSHSVIEKGQTVTLRCDPISGHDNLYWYRRVMGKEIKFLLHFVKESKQDESGMPNNRFLAERTGGTYSTLKVQPAELEDSGVYFCASSQFGQGNGYTFGSGTRLTVV.

The chain carries TRBV12-3 or TRBV12-4 and TRBJ1-2; TRBD1 is a possible D gene (6 bases). The V gene lost 6 bases and the J gene lost 2 bases, with 10 bases spanning the gap. This CDR3 is built from 13 residues. CDR3 loop: CASSSGQNYGYTF. As DNA, the CDR3 is TGTGCCAGCAGCTCTGGACAGAACTATGGCTACACCTTC.